This TCR beta chain was obtained from a study of CD8+CD57+ T cells in acquired aplastic anemia (dated by TCRdb to the late 2010s). Background for the entire study: Extracted DNA from sorted CD4+ and CD8+ cells averaged around 3.2 ug, ranging from roughly 0.17 to 27.4 ug. A CD8+CD57+ expansion meant a frequency higher than the mean frequency seen in healthy subjects. Overall results and qualifications from the work: Twenty-nine CD8+ CDR3 sequences were found to be shared between patients and controls, but these sequences appeared to be highly expressed in patients and within the immunodominant clones of the patients. No significant difference in CD8+ Simpson's diversity was found between patients and healthy controls (P=0.060).

Flow cytometry had shown CD8+CD57+ cell expansion in the patients selected for sequencing. Every patient had a diagnosis of severe acquired aplastic anemia based on International Study of Aplastic Anemia and Agranulocytosis and Camitta criteria. No patient had received any therapy when blood was sampled. TCR repertoires of sorted CD4+ and CD8+ blood T cells from severe aplastic anemia patients and healthy subjects were deep-sequenced in the study. Patients were enrolled in the USA under clinicaltrials.gov protocols 00001620, 01623167, 00001397, 00071045, 00081523 and 00961064. Ficoll-Paque density gradient centrifugation was used to isolate peripheral blood mononuclear cells. CD4+ and CD8+ T cells were sorted by FACS or magnetic beads before DNA extraction. On this clonotype: Its cognate antigen has yet to be identified. It has no much larger one-base neighbor in the sample; base qualities were not kept.

Genomic DNA was used as template for profiling of TCR beta VDJ combinations and CDR3 sequences. TCR repertoire sequencing was run on an Illumina HiSeq 2000. On the study's bioinformatics: TRBV/TRBJ rearrangement plots, CDR3 size and DJ length profiles, and Simpson's diversity index were used to assess repertoires. The immunodominant clone was defined as the most abundant DNA sequence in deep sequencing data. CDR3 amino acid sequences were checked for sharing between subjects and were compared against published repertoires and the VDJdb database. The raw public data were reprocessed by TCRdb itself: fastp quality trimming at Q25, MiXCR clonotype calling, in-frame beta chains only. CDR3 protein duplicates are merged, each entry listing the most common genes and DNA. The V and J calls were determined by TCRdb, not by the authors. The table for this sample lists approximately 470,000 distinct CDR3 sequences; around 33% of them were counted only once. The ten largest clones represent around 0.82% of the sample.

Sequencing was performed on sorted CD4+, CD8+, or CD8+CD57+ T cells (not recorded which) from PBMCs. The clonotype was recovered from a human donor with aplastic anemia.

CDR3 loop: CASRLTREQPQHF. In nucleotide form, the sequence is TGTGCCAGCAGATTAACTAGAGAGCAGCCCCAGCATTTT. The chain couples TRBV2 to TRBJ1-5; no confident D gene assignment can be made. CDR3 length: 13 amino acids, cysteine to phenylalanine. Of all the DNA, just the CDR3 is kept, 39 bases in frame from base 1. In the germline V gene, CDR1 corresponds to SNHLY and CDR2 to FYNNEI. V gives up 6 bases and J gives up 7 bases, and the segment between their germline ends measures 13 bases. The reference TRBV2 and TRBJ1-5 proteins fill in what lies around the CDR3, so the full variable domain reads EPEVTQTPSHQVTQMGQEVILRCVPISNHLYFYWYRQILGQKVEFLVSFYNNEISEKSEIFDDQFSVERPDGSNFTLKIRSTKLEDSAMYFCASRLTREQPQHFGDGTRLSIL.